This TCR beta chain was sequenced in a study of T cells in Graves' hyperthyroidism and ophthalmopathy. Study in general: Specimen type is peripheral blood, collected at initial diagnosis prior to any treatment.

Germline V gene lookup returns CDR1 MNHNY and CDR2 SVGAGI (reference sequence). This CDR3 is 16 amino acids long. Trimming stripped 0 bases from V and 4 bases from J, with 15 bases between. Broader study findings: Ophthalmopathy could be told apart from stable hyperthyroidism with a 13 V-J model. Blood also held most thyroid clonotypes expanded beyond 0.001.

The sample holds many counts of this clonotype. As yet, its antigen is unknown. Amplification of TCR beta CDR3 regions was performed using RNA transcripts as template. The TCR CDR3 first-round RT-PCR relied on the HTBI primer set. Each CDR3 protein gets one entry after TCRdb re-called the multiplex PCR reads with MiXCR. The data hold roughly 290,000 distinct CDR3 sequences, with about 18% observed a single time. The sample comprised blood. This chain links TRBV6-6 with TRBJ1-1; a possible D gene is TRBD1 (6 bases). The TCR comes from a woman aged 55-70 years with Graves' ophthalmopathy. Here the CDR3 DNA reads TGTGCCAGCAGTTACTCGAGGGGGGGCCAGGGCACTGAAGCTTTCTTT. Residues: CASSYSRGGQGTEAFF.